The sample holds a few counts of the clone carrying this TCR beta chain. J lost 6 bases, V lost 5 bases, and 6 bases had no gene match. The CDR3 covers 14 residues. Germline CDR1 reads SGHTA; CDR2 reads FQGNSA. Then a second PCR, running about 6 to 12 cycles, was carried out with a sample-barcoded 5' primer and a J-beta primer mix. MiXCR, applied by TCRdb to the 5' RACE reads, yields one record per CDR3 protein. This sample has roughly 830,000 distinct CDR3 sequences, with 55% to 65% found just once. The data stem from a study of blood T cells in healthy people across ages. The gene calls are TRBV7-2 and TRBJ2-3; TRBD2 aligns across 9 bases. The sequencing input was blood. This TCR was recovered from a man aged 25-45 years in good health. The CDR3 DNA reads as TGTGCCAGCAGCCTCCGACTAGCGGAGGATACGCAGTATTTT. It is translated as CASSLRLAEDTQYF.